This record looks at one T cell receptor (beta chain) sequence and its context. The antigen is not known. This sample was included in a study of cytomegalovirus exposure and HLA in healthy donors. At the level of the study: A later analysis reported the same platform for the roughly 120 validation repertoires and the roughly 700 first-cohort repertoires. Broader study findings: The authors enumerated around 150 TCR beta chains as linked to cytomegalovirus. The classifier reportedly diagnosed cytomegalovirus status with high specificity and sensitivity.

Assay: immunoSEQ multiplex PCR; the TCRdb copy retains only in-frame clones and omits some. The top ten clones hold more than 6.5% of a sample with under 200,000 clones, 84% of them seen once. Per the germline V gene, CDR1 is SEHNR and CDR2 is FQNEAQ (reference sequence). V was pared by 5 bases and J by 8 bases, with 12 bases between. CDR3 length: 13 residues. The V call is TRBV7-9, the J call TRBJ1-4; D remains ambiguous. This clonotype was sampled from a man younger than 35 in good health and CMV-seropositive. The sample consisted of PBMCs. CDR3 sequence reads: CASSPWGGEKLFF. The CDR3 DNA follows: TGTGCCAGCAGCCCCTGGGGAGGCGAAAAACTGTTTTTT.